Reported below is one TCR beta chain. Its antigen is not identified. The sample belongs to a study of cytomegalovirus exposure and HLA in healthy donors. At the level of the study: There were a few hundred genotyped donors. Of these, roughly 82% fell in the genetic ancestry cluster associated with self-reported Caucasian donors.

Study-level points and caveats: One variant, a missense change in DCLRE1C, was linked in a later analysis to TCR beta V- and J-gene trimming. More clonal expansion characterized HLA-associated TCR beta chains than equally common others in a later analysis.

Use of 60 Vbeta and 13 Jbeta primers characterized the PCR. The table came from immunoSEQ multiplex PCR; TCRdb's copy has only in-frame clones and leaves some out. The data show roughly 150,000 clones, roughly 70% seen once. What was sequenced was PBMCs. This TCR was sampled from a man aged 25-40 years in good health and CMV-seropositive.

CDR3 DNA sequence: TGTGCCAGCAGCCCTAACCTGGGCAGGGCCCGTGGCTACACCTTC. It encodes CASSPNLGRARGYTF. The chain carries TRBV7-9 and TRBJ1-2; tentative D call: TRBD1 (5 bases). The CDR3 sequence is 15 residues long. Per the germline V gene, CDR1 is SEHNR and CDR2 is FQNEAQ (reference sequence). V lost 5 bases and J lost 7, with 20 bases in between.